The 12 T cell receptor beta chains below all came from one sample that was sequenced in a study of a mutant IDH1 vaccine in newly diagnosed glioma. Sample time point: week 11, during vaccination. Topical imiquimod accompanied each vaccine dose, which consisted of 300 ug of mutant IDH1 20-mer peptide. Here immunoSEQ multiplex PCR was the method, and the copy in TCRdb shows in-frame clones only, minus some. The data contain about 130,000 clones, roughly 75% of them singletons. For these receptors, no antigen is known. This specimen was PBMCs, taken from a glioma patient whose treatment included an IDH1 peptide vaccine. The receptors stem from a man aged 35-49 years with glioma.

This sequence joins TRBV4-3 and TRBJ2-2; no clear D. The V gene's germline CDR1 is LGHNA and CDR2 YSLEER. V dropped 2 bases and J dropped 6 bases, with 13 bases sitting between them. The CDR3 has 15 amino acids. Here the CDR3 DNA reads TGCGCCAGCAGCCAACACACCGGAACCGCCGGGGAGCTGTTTTTT. Translating gives CASSQHTGTAGELFF.

This chain links TRBV15 with TRBJ2-1; the match to TRBD1 covers 10 bases. V gave up 0 bases and J gave up 8 bases; unmatched junction bases: 4. The germline gives CDR1 LNHNV, CDR2 YYDKDF (reference sequence). The length of the CDR3 is 15 residues. CDR3 sequence (DNA): TGTGCCACCAGCAGAGAAGGGACAGGGGTATATGAGCAGTTCTTC. Translation gives CATSREGTGVYEQFF.

The genes are TRBV25-1 and TRBJ2-3; no reliable D call. The CDR3 is 14 amino acids. Germline CDR1 reads MGHDK; CDR2 reads SYGVNS. V lost 1 base and J lost 5, with 10 bases in between. The CDR3 here is CASSEFDIRDTQYF. The CDR3 DNA sequence: TGTGCCAGCAGTGAATTCGACATCAGAGATACGCAGTATTTT.

This clone was seen a handful of times. The rearrangement joins TRBV4-3 to TRBJ1-2, with D perhaps matching TRBD1 (6 bases). The CDR3 loop spans 14 amino acids. CDR1 and CDR2 from the germline V gene are LGHNA and YSLEER. Trimming took off 5 bases at V and 4 bases at J, with 14 bases between the two ends. For the CDR3, the DNA is TGCGCCAGCAGCTACCTTGGACAGTCCTATGGCTACACCTTC. Its translation is CASSYLGQSYGYTF.

The chain has TRBV7-3 and TRBJ2-3; D is possibly TRBD1 or TRBD2 (5 bases each). The CDR3 spans 15 residues. V was shortened by 0 bases and J by 4 bases, with 11 bases between the two germline ends. The germline V gene has CDR1 SGHTA and CDR2 FQGTGA. The DNA for the CDR3 is TGTGCCAGCAGCTTAACCGGGACCGTAGCAGATACGCAGTATTTT. Protein product: CASSLTGTVADTQYF.

V is TRBV5-4 and J is TRBJ1-2; D not resolved. V was clipped by 0 bases and J by 6 bases, with 9 bases between them. Germline V gene data show CDR1 as SGHNT and CDR2 as YYREEE (reference sequence). CDR3 length: 13 residues. This CDR3 is CASSLEQIHGYTF. The CDR3 nucleotides read TGTGCCAGCAGCTTGGAACAAATCCATGGCTACACCTTC.

The rearrangement joins TRBV7-9 to TRBJ1-2; D might be TRBD1 (6 bases). Looked up from germline, CDR1 is SEHNR and CDR2 is FQNEAQ (reference sequence). The CDR3 has 16 amino acids. V gave up 1 base and J gave up 5 bases, with 17 bases separating them. The CDR3 region is CASSLGVATGTYGYTF. The CDR3 DNA sequence: TGTGCCAGCAGCTTAGGGGTCGCGACGGGGACATATGGCTACACCTTC.

V gene TRBV28 combines with J gene TRBJ2-7, with 9 bases lining up with TRBD1. The V gene's germline CDR1 is MDHEN and CDR2 SYDVKM. The CDR3 has 15 residues. The junction had 7 bases not matched to a gene; V was cut back by 5 bases and J by 2 bases. For the CDR3, the DNA is TGTGCCAGCAGTCCGGGGGACAGGGTAACCTACGAGCAGTACTTC. As protein: CASSPGDRVTYEQYF.

The CDR3 DNA reads TGTGCCAGCACCTTGAACACCCAGAGAGGGGAGCAGTACTTC. Translation: CASTLNTQRGEQYF. The chain has TRBV21-1 and TRBJ2-7; the table assigns TRBD2, which was not confirmed against the DNA. TRBV21-1 is a pseudogene segment. The CDR3 runs to 14 residues.

The chain couples TRBV6-6 to TRBJ2-7; 9 bases are a match to TRBD2. J gave up 2 bases and V 0 bases, and 2 bases lay outside the gene matches. The germline CDR1 and CDR2 sequences are MNHNY and SVGAGI (reference sequence). This CDR3 comprises 15 residues. The CDR3 here is CASSYSSGSTYEQYF. The CDR3, as DNA: TGTGCCAGCAGTTACTCTAGCGGGAGTACCTACGAGCAGTACTTC.

V gene TRBV5-1 combines with J gene TRBJ2-7; 8 bases are a match to TRBD1. CDR3 length equals 15 residues. The germline V gene has CDR1 SGHRS and CDR2 YFSETQ. Germline trimming cut 0 bases from V and 5 bases from J; bases unmatched to any gene: 7. CDR3 nucleotide sequence: TGCGCCAGCAGCTTGGTTGGACAGGGCAGTAACGAGCAGTACTTC. It is translated as CASSLVGQGSNEQYF.

The chain links TRBV6-5 to TRBJ2-7; either TRBD1 or TRBD2 may fit D (5 bases each). CDR3 length: 12 amino acids. The germline V and J ends were trimmed by 6 bases and 4 bases, with 10 bases remaining between them. The germline CDR1 and CDR2 sequences are MNHEY and SVGAGI. CDR3 bases: TGTGCCAGCAGCGGGACCCCATACGAGCAGTACTTC. This translates into CASSGTPYEQYF.